The T cell receptor (beta chain) described here comes from a study of blood T cell repertoires in COVID-19. Overall study: Whether acute or convalescent, the COVID-19 samples came from the United States, Italy and Spain. Sources were T cells, B-cell-depleted T cells, or PBMCs; the material itself was cDNA or gDNA.

The V end lost 1 base, the J end lost 0 bases, and 6 bases lay between the germline ends. Looked up from germline, CDR1 is SGHAT and CDR2 is FQNNGV. The CDR3 covers 14 residues. Authors' data handling: It was from reference gene primer amplification that nucleated cell counts were estimated. Clones were sequenced by immunoSEQ multiplex PCR, and TCRdb holds only the in-frame ones, with some missing. V and J calls plus clone size are reproduced from that table; the DNA served to infer D and trimming. Of about 88,000 clones in the sample, over 75% were seen once. Sequencing was done on a sample of peripheral blood. The chain has TRBV11-2 and TRBJ1-1; D not certain. The sequence was collected from a man of 80 years or more with acute or convalescent COVID-19. In DNA, the CDR3 is TGTGCCAGCAGCTTAGGTACAGTGAACACTGAAGCTTTCTTT. Amino acid sequence: CASSLGTVNTEAFF.